Following are 18 T cell receptor beta chains from one sample sequenced in a study of T-cell memory formation after mild COVID-19. A single record per CDR3 protein comes from TCRdb applying MiXCR to the 5' RACE reads. The sample holds roughly 410,000 distinct CDR3 sequences; more than 20% are singletons and the top ten take 8.5% to 9%. Sequencing was done on a sample of PBMCs or a T cell subset sorted from them (not recorded which). These receptor sequences come from an adult woman who had mild COVID-19 (a few samples of this study predate the infection). Cell type and time point are not known.

The chain combines TRBV9 with TRBJ2-3, with D unclear. The V gene's germline CDR1 is SGDLS and CDR2 YYNGEE. V lost 4 bases to trimming and J lost 0 bases, with 15 bases between them. CDR3 length: 16 amino acids. DNA of the CDR3: TGTGCCAGCAGCCCGGAACCAGGATTTAGCACAGATACGCAGTATTTT. Translating gives CASSPEPGFSTDTQYF.

V usage is TRBV5-8 and J usage is TRBJ2-1; 8 bases agree with TRBD2. V shed 2 bases and J 7 bases; nucleotides not matched to a gene: 5. The germline V gene encodes CDR1 SGHTS and CDR2 YDEGEE. The CDR3 loop spans 14 amino acids. CDR3 bases: TGTGCCAGCAGCTTCGGGACTAGGGCAAATGAGCAGTTCTTC. Translation: CASSFGTRANEQFF.

The rearrangement links TRBV20-1 to TRBJ2-7, with 12 bases fitting TRBD1. The V and J ends lost 5 bases and 4 bases, in that order; junction bases with no gene match: 6. The CDR3 runs 14 residues. Germline V gene lookup returns CDR1 DFQATT and CDR2 SNEGSKA (reference sequence). Here the CDR3 DNA reads TGCAGTGCTGGAGGGACAGGGGGCAAGTACGAGCAGTACTTC. It yields the protein CSAGGTGGKYEQYF.

This chain links TRBV27 with TRBJ2-1, with a tentative D call TRBD2 (5 bases). Germline V lookup: CDR1 MNHEY, CDR2 SMNVEV (reference sequence). V shed 3 bases and J shed 9 bases, with 12 bases lying between them. CDR3 length equals 13 residues. As DNA, the CDR3 is TGTGCCAGCAGTTTGGGGAGTTCCTCTGAGCAGTTCTTC. Translated: CASSLGSSSEQFF.

The chain has TRBV7-6 and TRBJ2-7; 7 nucleotides agree with TRBD1. The J segment lost 5 bases and the V segment lost 0 bases, leaving 7 bases of the junction unmatched. CDR1 and CDR2 (germline): SGHVS, FNYEAQ. This CDR3 is 15 amino acids long. The CDR3: CASSLADRVGDEQYF. DNA for the CDR3: TGTGCCAGCAGCTTAGCTGACAGGGTTGGCGACGAGCAGTACTTC.

The chain uses TRBV7-8 and TRBJ2-1; D ambiguous. Trimming removed 5 bases at V and 10 bases at J, with 27 bases between. CDR3 length: 17 residues. Germline V lookup: CDR1 SGHVS, CDR2 FQNEAQ. The CDR3 region is CASSPSASTRIGLEQFF. The CDR3 coding sequence is TGTGCCAGCAGCCCCAGCGCCTCGACTCGCATAGGGTTGGAGCAGTTCTTC.

The table lists this clonotype with many counts. The V call is TRBV7-3, the J call TRBJ2-1; TRBD2 matches at 10 bases. The V gene's germline CDR1 is SGHTA and CDR2 FQGTGA. J was trimmed by 5 bases and V by 5 bases; bases with no gene match: 6. The CDR3 totals 15 residues. CDR3 protein: CASSLLAGPNNEQFF. The CDR3 nucleotides read TGTGCCAGCAGCCTACTAGCGGGGCCCAACAATGAGCAGTTCTTC.

The rearrangement joins TRBV20-1 to TRBJ1-2; TRBD1 might be the D (6 bases). V was trimmed by 4 bases and J by 2 bases, leaving 11 bases between them. The CDR3 is 13 amino acids. Per germline, CDR1 DFQATT and CDR2 SNEGSKA (reference sequence). The CDR3 nucleotides read TGCAGTGCTAATAACAGGGACAACTATGGCTACACCTTC. Translating gives CSANNRDNYGYTF.

This clonotype was seen only a few times. This rearrangement joins TRBV20-1 to TRBJ1-2; tentatively, D is TRBD1 (5 bases). The germline CDR1 and CDR2 sequences are DFQATT and SNEGSKA (reference sequence). The ends were cut back, 5 bases at V and 7 bases at J, with 17 bases in the middle. The CDR3 extends over 13 amino acids. CDR3 sequence reads: CSARDLLRAGYTF. The DNA for the CDR3 is TGCAGTGCTCGGGACCTCCTCCGAGCTGGCTACACCTTC.

This chain uses TRBV7-9 with TRBJ2-3; 9 nucleotides align to TRBD2. This CDR3 has 14 amino acids. Germline assignment: CDR1 SEHNR and CDR2 FQNEAQ (reference sequence). The V gene end was trimmed by 3 bases and the J gene end by 4 bases; junction bases not matched to a gene: 2. CDR3: CASSFLAGPDTQYF. The CDR3 DNA reads TGTGCCAGCAGCTTTCTAGCGGGACCAGATACGCAGTATTTT.

This clonotype was seen only once. The rearrangement uses TRBV4-1 and TRBJ1-2, with 7 positions matching TRBD1. The CDR3 runs to 16 residues. The ends lost 4 bases at V and 3 bases at J; junction bases unmatched: 11. Germline V lookup: CDR1 MGHRA, CDR2 YSYEKL. The DNA of the CDR3 is TGCGCCAGCAGCCCCAGGACAGGAAGAGAGGACTATGGCTACACCTTC. It specifies CASSPRTGREDYGYTF.

The rearrangement uses TRBV6-5 and TRBJ1-2, with 9 bases that match TRBD1. V gave up 0 bases and J gave up 2 bases; unmatched junction bases: 1. The CDR3 extends over 15 amino acids. Germline CDR1 is MNHEY and CDR2 is SVGAGI. DNA of the CDR3: TGTGCCAGCAGTTACTCCGGGACAGGGAACTATGGCTACACCTTC. This sequence encodes CASSYSGTGNYGYTF.

This clonotype appeared a few times. The rearrangement uses TRBV21-1 and TRBJ2-2; the table names TRBD1, a call not compared with the DNA. TRBV21-1 represents a pseudogene. The CDR3 consists of 20 residues. For the CDR3, the DNA is TGTGCCAGCAGCAACCGAATTCCGGGACCCCATCCTGGGGGTACCGGGGAGCTGTTTTTT. It is translated as CASSNRIPGPHPGGTGELFF.

This chain links TRBV7-9 with TRBJ1-1; D may be TRBD1 (5 bases). There are 15 residues in the CDR3. V lost 4 bases and J 0 bases, leaving 12 bases between the germline ends. Per germline, CDR1 SEHNR and CDR2 FQNEAQ (reference sequence). The CDR3, as DNA: TGTGCCAGCAGCTCTCCCGGGGGGGTGAACACTGAAGCTTTCTTT. Protein sequence: CASSSPGGVNTEAFF.

This clonotype came up a few times. This chain connects TRBV12-3 or TRBV12-4 to TRBJ1-2; TRBD1 might be the D (5 bases). The CDR3 runs 16 residues. Deletions cut 6 bases from V and 2 bases from J, with 19 bases between. CDR3 DNA sequence: TGTGCCAGCAGCCGACTTGAGGGGACGGGGAACTATGGCTACACCTTC. This sequence encodes CASSRLEGTGNYGYTF.

This clonotype was counted only a few times. The genes are TRBV6-1 and TRBJ2-2; 7 bases align to TRBD1. The J segment lost 5 bases and the V segment lost 3 bases, leaving 6 bases of the junction unmatched. The length of the CDR3 is 15 residues. CDR1 is MNHNS and CDR2 is SASEGT in the germline V gene. The CDR3 is CASSEGTGVTGELFF. DNA for the CDR3: TGTGCCAGCAGTGAGGGTACAGGGGTAACCGGGGAGCTGTTTTTT.

The gene calls are TRBV7-9 and TRBJ2-1, with 13 bases identical to TRBD2. There are 17 residues in the CDR3. Germline CDR1 and CDR2: SEHNR and FQNEAQ (reference sequence). J was trimmed by 2 bases and V by 4 bases; bases with no gene match: 5. The CDR3 spells CASSSEGLAGTYNEQFF. The CDR3 DNA is TGTGCCAGCAGCTCTGAGGGACTAGCGGGGACCTACAATGAGCAGTTCTTC.

This clonotype was seen a few times. V usage is TRBV7-2 and J usage is TRBJ2-1; D may be TRBD2 (6 bases). Trimming cost V 5 bases and J 9 bases, with 23 bases left between them. In germline, CDR1 is SGHTA, CDR2 FQGNSA. The CDR3 contains 16 residues. The CDR3 loop reads CASSPSTGVILTEQFF. In DNA form, the CDR3 reads TGTGCCAGCAGCCCTAGCACGGGAGTTATTTTGACTGAGCAGTTCTTC.